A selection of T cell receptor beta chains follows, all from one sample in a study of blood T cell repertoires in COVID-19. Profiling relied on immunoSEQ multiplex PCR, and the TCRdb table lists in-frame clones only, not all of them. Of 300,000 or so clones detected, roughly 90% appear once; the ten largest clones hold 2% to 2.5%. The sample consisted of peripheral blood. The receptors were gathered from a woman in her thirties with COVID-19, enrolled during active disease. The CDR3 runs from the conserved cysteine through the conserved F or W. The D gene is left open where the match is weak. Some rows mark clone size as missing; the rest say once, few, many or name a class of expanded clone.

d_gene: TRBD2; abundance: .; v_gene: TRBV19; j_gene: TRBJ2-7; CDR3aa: CASRATSGSYEQYF; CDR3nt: TGTGCCAGTCGAGCAACTAGCGGGAGTTACGAGCAGTACTTC
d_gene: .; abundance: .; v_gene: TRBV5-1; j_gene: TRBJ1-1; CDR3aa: CASTSLGAGDTEAFF; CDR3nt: TGCGCCAGCACCTCACTGGGGGCAGGAGACACTGAAGCTTTCTTT
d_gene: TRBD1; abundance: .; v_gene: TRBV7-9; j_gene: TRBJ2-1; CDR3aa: CASSLAGQDYNEQFF; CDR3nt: TGTGCCAGCAGCTTAGCGGGACAGGACTACAATGAGCAGTTCTTC
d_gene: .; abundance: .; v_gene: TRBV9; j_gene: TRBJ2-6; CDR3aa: CASSGAGSGANVLTF; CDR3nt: TGTGCCAGCAGCGGAGCAGGGTCTGGGGCCAACGTCCTGACTTTC
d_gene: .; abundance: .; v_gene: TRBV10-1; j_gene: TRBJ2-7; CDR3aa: CASSEAVPYEQYF; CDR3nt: TGCGCCAGCAGTGAGGCGGTTCCCTACGAGCAGTACTTC
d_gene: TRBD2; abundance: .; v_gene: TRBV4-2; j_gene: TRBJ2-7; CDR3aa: CASSQDTSGSVSEQYF; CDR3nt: TGTGCCAGCAGCCAAGATACTAGCGGGAGTGTGAGTGAGCAGTACTTC
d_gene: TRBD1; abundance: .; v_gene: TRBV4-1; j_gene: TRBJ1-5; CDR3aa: CASSQPGQGNQPQHF; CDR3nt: TGCGCCAGCAGCCAGCCCGGACAGGGGAATCAGCCCCAGCATTTT
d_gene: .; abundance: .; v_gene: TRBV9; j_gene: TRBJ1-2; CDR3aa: CASSAQGYYGYTF; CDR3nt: TGTGCCAGCAGCGCTCAGGGCTACTATGGCTACACCTTC
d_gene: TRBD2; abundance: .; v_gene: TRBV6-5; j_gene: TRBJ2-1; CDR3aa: CASSYFSGGPIHEQFF; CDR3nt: TGTGCCAGCAGTTACTTTTCGGGAGGGCCGATCCATGAGCAGTTCTTC
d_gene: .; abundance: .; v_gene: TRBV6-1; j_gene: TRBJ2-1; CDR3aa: CASSELGGEQFF; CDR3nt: TGTGCCAGCAGTGAATTGGGGGGTGAGCAGTTCTTC
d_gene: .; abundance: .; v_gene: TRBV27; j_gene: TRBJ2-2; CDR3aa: CASSLGGANTGELFF; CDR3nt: TGTGCCAGCAGTTTAGGAGGGGCGAACACCGGGGAGCTGTTTTTT
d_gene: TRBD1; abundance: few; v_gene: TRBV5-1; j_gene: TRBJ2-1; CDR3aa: CASSSGTVAYNEQFF; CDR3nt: TGCGCCAGCAGCTCCGGGACAGTGGCCTACAATGAGCAGTTCTTC
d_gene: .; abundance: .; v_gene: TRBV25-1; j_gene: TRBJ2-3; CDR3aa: CASSDWSVGTDTQYF; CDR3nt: TGTGCCAGCAGTGATTGGTCAGTTGGCACAGATACGCAGTATTTT
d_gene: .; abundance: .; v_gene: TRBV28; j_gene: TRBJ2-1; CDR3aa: CASSPGTSYNEQFF; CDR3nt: TGTGCCAGCAGCCCAGGGACAAGTTACAATGAGCAGTTCTTC
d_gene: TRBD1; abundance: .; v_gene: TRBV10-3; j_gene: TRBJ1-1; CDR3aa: CAIGRTGNTEAFF; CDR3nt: TGTGCCATCGGTCGGACAGGGAACACTGAAGCTTTCTTT
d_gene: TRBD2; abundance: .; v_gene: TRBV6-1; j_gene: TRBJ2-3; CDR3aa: CASSEASGSTDTQYF; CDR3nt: TGTGCCAGCAGTGAAGCTAGCGGGAGCACAGATACGCAGTATTTT
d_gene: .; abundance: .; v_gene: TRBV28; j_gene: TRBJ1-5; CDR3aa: CASSSAGNQPQHF; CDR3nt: TGTGCCAGCAGTTCGGCAGGGAATCAGCCCCAGCATTTT